Sequencing of this T cell receptor (beta chain) was carried out in a study of T cells after yellow fever vaccination. Overall study context: SMART-Seq v4 Ultra Low Input served to prepare low-cell-number fractions. Study-level points and caveats: Although the secondary response was weaker, it peaked faster, at day 5 versus 15. FACS-sorted repertoires might harbor abundant contaminating clonotypes from the bulk population.

Universal primer sites and UMIs were introduced during 5'RACE template-switching synthesis of TCR cDNA. TCRdb analysed the 5' RACE reads with MiXCR anew, one entry per CDR3 protein. The table includes 450,000 to 550,000 distinct CDR3 sequences, 15% to 20% detected once. CDR1 SGDLS and CDR2 YYNGEE come from the germline V gene. The CDR3 extends over 20 amino acids. The V gene end was trimmed by 4 bases and the J gene end by 4 bases; junction bases not matched to a gene: 22. This clonotype appeared a single time. Its antigen is not identified. This rearrangement joins TRBV9 to TRBJ2-3; TRBD1 agrees at 9 bases. This receptor was identified in a man younger than 40 who received the YFV17D yellow fever vaccine. The specimen comprised PBMCs, sampled 15 days after the yellow fever booster vaccination. The CDR3 nucleotides are TGTGCCAGCAGCCCCCGGACAGGGGTAGGCGAACTCACCGGGGCAGATACGCAGTATTTT. It codes for CASSPRTGVGELTGADTQYF.